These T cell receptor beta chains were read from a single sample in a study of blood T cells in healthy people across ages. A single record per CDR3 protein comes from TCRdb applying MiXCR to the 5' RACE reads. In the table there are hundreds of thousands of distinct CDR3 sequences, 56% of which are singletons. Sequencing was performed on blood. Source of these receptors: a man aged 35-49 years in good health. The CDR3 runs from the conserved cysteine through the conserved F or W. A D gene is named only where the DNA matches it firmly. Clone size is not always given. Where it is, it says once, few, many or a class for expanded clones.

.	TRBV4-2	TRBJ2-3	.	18	CASSQDVGRIQRTDTQYF	TGTGCCAGCAGCCAAGATGTAGGGCGGATACAACGCACAGATACGCAGTATTTT
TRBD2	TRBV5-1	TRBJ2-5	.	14	CASSLAGGHETQYF	TGCGCCAGCAGCTTGGCGGGGGGTCATGAGACCCAGTACTTC
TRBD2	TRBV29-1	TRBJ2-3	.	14	CSVGRRGGADTQYF	TGCAGCGTTGGAAGGCGGGGGGGGGCAGATACGCAGTATTTT
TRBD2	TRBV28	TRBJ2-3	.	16	CASSLFSAGGTDTQYF	TGTGCCAGCAGTTTATTCTCGGCGGGGGGCACAGATACGCAGTATTTT
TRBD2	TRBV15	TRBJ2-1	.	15	CATGLSGGIYNEQFF	TGTGCCACCGGGTTGAGCGGGGGAATATACAATGAGCAGTTCTTC
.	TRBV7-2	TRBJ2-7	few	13	CASSFIRGYEQYF	TGTGCCAGCAGCTTTATAAGGGGGTACGAGCAGTACTTC
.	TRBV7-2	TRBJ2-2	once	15	CASSLVVGATGELFF	TGTGCCAGCAGCTTAGTTGTGGGAGCCACCGGGGAGCTGTTTTTT
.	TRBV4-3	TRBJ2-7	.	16	CASSQDRGTRTYEQYF	TGCGCCAGCAGCCAAGATCGGGGGACGAGGACGTACGAGCAGTACTTC
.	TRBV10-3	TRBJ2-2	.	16	CAISESTGRKWGELFF	TGTGCCATCAGTGAGTCGACAGGCCGCAAATGGGGGGAGCTGTTTTTT
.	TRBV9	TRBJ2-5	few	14	CASSVATEQETQYF	TGTGCCAGCAGCGTAGCAACAGAACAAGAGACCCAGTACTTC
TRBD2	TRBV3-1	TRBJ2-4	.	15	CASSFRLAYKNIQYF	TGTGCCAGCAGCTTCCGACTAGCGTATAAGAACATTCAGTACTTC
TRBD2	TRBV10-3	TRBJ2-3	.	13	CAINRLATDTQYF	TGTGCCATCAACAGACTAGCCACAGATACGCAGTATTTT
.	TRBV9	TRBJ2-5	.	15	CASSVVGQGQETQYF	TGTGCCAGCAGCGTAGTGGGACAAGGACAAGAGACCCAGTACTTC
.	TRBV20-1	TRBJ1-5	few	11	CSARGLPQQHF	TGCAGTGCTAGGGGTCTACCGCAACAGCATTTT
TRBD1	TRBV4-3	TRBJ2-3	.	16	CASSLNRQGSTDTQYF	TGCGCCAGCAGCCTTAACCGACAGGGGAGCACAGATACGCAGTATTTT
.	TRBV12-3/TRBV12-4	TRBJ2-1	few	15	CASSYLRVRYNEQFF	TGTGCCAGCAGTTACCTCAGGGTGCGATACAATGAGCAGTTCTTC
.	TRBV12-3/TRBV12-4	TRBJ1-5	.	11	CASSSDQPQHF	TGTGCCAGCAGTTCGGATCAGCCCCAGCATTTT
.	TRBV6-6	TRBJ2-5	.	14	CASSPLGVMETQYF	TGTGCCAGCAGTCCCCTGGGGGTGATGGAGACCCAGTACTTC
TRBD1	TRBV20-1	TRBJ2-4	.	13	CSASPTGVNIQYF	TGCAGTGCTAGCCCGACAGGGGTTAACATTCAGTACTTC
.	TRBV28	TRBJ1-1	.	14	CASSPAGLNTEAFF	TGTGCCAGCAGTCCCGCAGGTTTGAACACTGAAGCTTTCTTT